A selection of T cell receptor beta chains follows, all from one sample in a study of CD8 T cells in Susac syndrome. MiXCR, applied by TCRdb to the immunoSEQ multiplex PCR reads, yields one record per CDR3 protein. The table has 180,000 or so distinct CDR3 sequences, around 95% seen once. The sequenced material came from CD4+ T cells from PBMCs. Source of these receptors: a human donor in good health. CDR3s include the opening cysteine and the closing phenylalanine or tryptophan. D genes are given only for firm matches. The listing skips clone size in some rows; elsewhere it reads once, few, many or a size class.

j_call	cdr3_length	v_call	d_call	clone_size	cdr3_nt	cdr3_aa
TRBJ1-2	13	TRBV29-1	.	.	TGCAGCACCCTGAGGGGGGCGGGTTATGGCTACACCTTC	CSTLRGAGYGYTF
TRBJ2-1	13	TRBV6-2/TRBV6-3	.	.	TGTGCCAGCACACACATCCGAGACAATGAGCAGTTCTTC	CASTHIRDNEQFF
TRBJ2-1	14	TRBV6-6	.	once	TGTGCCAGCAGTTACTCGGGCAGGGCGAATGAGCAGTTCTTC	CASSYSGRANEQFF
TRBJ2-1	10	TRBV20-1	.	.	TGCAGTGCCTACTACAATGAGCAGTTCTTC	CSAYYNEQFF
TRBJ1-1	13	TRBV29-1	TRBD1	.	TGCAGCGGACGACAGGGAGGGTACACTGAAGCTTTCTTT	CSGRQGGYTEAFF
TRBJ2-7	15	TRBV7-7	TRBD1	.	TGTGCTAGCAGCTCGGGACAGGGGTTTCCCTACGAGCAGTACTTC	CASSSGQGFPYEQYF
TRBJ2-5	13	TRBV29-1	TRBD2	.	TGCAGCGTTCGGACTAGCGGGGCCGAGACCCAGTACTTC	CSVRTSGAETQYF
TRBJ1-4	13	TRBV29-1	.	.	TGCAGCGCCTCGGGACGCGCTAATGAAAAACTGTTTTTT	CSASGRANEKLFF
TRBJ2-7	14	TRBV19	.	once	TGTGCCAGTAGTGAGGGGGTCTACTCCTACGAGCAGTACTTC	CASSEGVYSYEQYF
TRBJ2-7	11	TRBV29-1	TRBD1	once	TGCAGCGTTGGACAGGGGGGCGAGCAGTACTTC	CSVGQGGEQYF
TRBJ2-3	13	TRBV20-1	TRBD2	.	TGCAGTGCTAGACTAGCGGGGTTGGATACGCAGTATTTT	CSARLAGLDTQYF
TRBJ1-5	14	TRBV19	TRBD1	.	TGTGCCAGTAGCCCTGACAGGGAGGGACAGCCCCAGCATTTT	CASSPDREGQPQHF
TRBJ1-6	12	TRBV7-8	.	.	TGTGCCAGCAGCAGGGCCCTGCTGCCCCTCCACTTT	CASSRALLPLHF
TRBJ2-2	15	TRBV29-1	.	.	TGCAGCGTTGTGCTTAGCCAGACTAGTTCCGGGGAGCTGTTTTTT	CSVVLSQTSSGELFF
TRBJ2-7	13	TRBV29-1	.	once	TGCAGCGTTTCGGGCAGGGCCCTCTTGGAGCAGTACTTC	CSVSGRALLEQYF
TRBJ2-7	13	TRBV3-1	.	few	TGTGCCAGCAGCCTTCGGGGGAACCACGAGCAGTACTTC	CASSLRGNHEQYF
TRBJ1-2	12	TRBV20-1	.	.	TGCAGTTCCCAACAGGGAAACTATGGCTACACCTTC	CSSQQGNYGYTF
TRBJ1-2	16	TRBV7-9	.	.	TGTGCCAGCAGCCTCGGCGGAGGGCTCGCTAACTATGGCTACACCTTC	CASSLGGGLANYGYTF
TRBJ2-7	12	TRBV11-2	.	.	TGTGCCAGCAGCAGCGAGGGGCGTAGGCAGTACTTC	CASSSEGRRQYF
TRBJ1-6	13	TRBV6-1	.	.	TGTGCCAGCAGTGAAGCGGGGGGCTCACCCCTCCACTTT	CASSEAGGSPLHF
TRBJ2-2	14	TRBV25-1	.	.	TGTGCCAGCAGTGAGGCAGGGCGAACCGGGGAGCTGTTTTTT	CASSEAGRTGELFF
TRBJ1-6	13	TRBV7-2	.	.	TGTGCCAGCAGCTCACAGGTCAATTCACCCCTCCACTTT	CASSSQVNSPLHF
TRBJ2-1	13	TRBV3-1	.	.	TGTGCCAGCAGCCTTTTAGGATCCGGTGAGCAGTTCTTC	CASSLLGSGEQFF
TRBJ1-1	13	TRBV20-1	.	.	TGCAGTGCTAGCAGGGGTGTTCGCACTGAAGCTTTCTTT	CSASRGVRTEAFF
TRBJ1-2	14	TRBV7-9	TRBD1	few	TGTGCCAGCAGCGCTGGACAGGGCGCCTATGGCTACACCTTC	CASSAGQGAYGYTF
TRBJ2-5	15	TRBV5-1	.	.	TGCGCCAGCAGCTTGGGGCCGACGGAACAAGAGACCCAGTACTTC	CASSLGPTEQETQYF
TRBJ2-7	15	TRBV29-1	.	.	TGCAGCGTTAAGCTAAGAGATAGGACATCCTACGAGCAGTACTTC	CSVKLRDRTSYEQYF
TRBJ1-2	14	TRBV24-1	.	.	TGTGCCACCAGTGAGAGGACAGTTAACTATGGCTACACCTTC	CATSERTVNYGYTF
TRBJ1-1	14	TRBV27	.	.	TGTGCCAGCAGTGCCCGGCGGGGAGTCACTGAAGCTTTCTTT	CASSARRGVTEAFF
TRBJ2-5	16	TRBV5-4	.	.	TGTGCCAGCGGAGCTTGGGGGCAGGGGCTACAAGAGACCCAGTACTTC	CASGAWGQGLQETQYF
TRBJ2-7	17	TRBV7-9	.	.	TGTGCCAGCAGCTTAGTTCTATTCGGAGATGCAACCTACGAGCAGTACTTC	CASSLVLFGDATYEQYF
TRBJ1-6	15	TRBV3-1	.	.	TGTGCCAGCAGCCAAGATTATAAACCGGGTTCACCCCTCCACTTT	CASSQDYKPGSPLHF
TRBJ2-7	14	TRBV7-2	.	.	TGTGCCAGCAGCCCCGAACCCGCCCTCTACGAGCAGTACTTC	CASSPEPALYEQYF
TRBJ1-1	12	TRBV29-1	.	.	TGCAGCGTTGGTAGCCCTAACACTGAAGCTTTCTTT	CSVGSPNTEAFF
TRBJ1-5	14	TRBV6-2/TRBV6-3	TRBD1	.	TGTGCCAGCAGTTTTTCAGGGGGCAGCCAGCCCCAGCATTTT	CASSFSGGSQPQHF